The 19 T cell receptor beta chains presented below share a single source sample, sequenced in a study of blood T cell repertoires in COVID-19. Clones were sequenced by immunoSEQ multiplex PCR, and TCRdb holds only the in-frame ones, with some missing. Of roughly 30,000 clones listed, more than 70% are singletons. Input material: peripheral blood. The receptors come from a boy between 2 and 10 years old with active or convalescent COVID-19.

This chain links TRBV2 with TRBJ1-2, with D unclear. The V end lost 6 bases, the J end lost 4 bases, and 9 bases lay between the germline ends. This CDR3 comprises 12 residues. CDR1 and CDR2 (germline): SNHLY, FYNNEI. Here the CDR3 reads CASSYAPYGYTF. CDR3 coding DNA: TGTGCCAGCAGCTATGCCCCCTATGGCTACACCTTC.

The CDR3 DNA is TGTGCAAGTCGCTCCCTTTCAGGGCAGGAGGGTCAGCCCCAGCATTTT. Its protein product is CASRSLSGQEGQPQHF. The chain has TRBV12-2 and TRBJ1-5. TRBV12-2 is shown as a pseudogene. The CDR3 runs to 16 residues.

The chain couples TRBV29-1 to TRBJ1-1; tentative D call: TRBD1 (5 bases). The V gene lost 7 bases and the J gene lost 3 bases, with 12 bases spanning the gap. The V gene's germline CDR1 is SQVTM and CDR2 ANQGSEA. This CDR3 is 12 amino acids long. In DNA form, the CDR3 reads TGCAGCGGAAGGGTAGGGGACACTGAAGCTTTCTTT. Translating gives CSGRVGDTEAFF.

This clone appeared a single time. J is TRBJ2-5 and V is TRBV19; D not certain. V lost 11 bases and J 2 bases, leaving 9 bases between the germline ends. In germline, CDR1 is LNHDA, CDR2 SQIVND (reference sequence). The length of the CDR3 is 11 residues. The CDR3 DNA sequence: TGTGCCGCTGGGCCTCAAGAGACCCAGTACTTC. Its protein is CAAGPQETQYF.

The rearrangement joins TRBV9 to TRBJ1-6, with 7 bases identical to TRBD1. The germline CDR1 and CDR2 sequences are SGDLS and YYNGEE. The CDR3 has 13 residues. With V trimmed by 10 bases and J by 3 bases, 4 bases remained unmatched. The CDR3 loop reads CAGQENYNSPLHF. The CDR3 nucleotides are TGTGCCGGACAGGAAAACTATAATTCACCCCTCCACTTT.

The chain combines TRBV30 with TRBJ1-4; 11 positions agree with TRBD1. This CDR3 comprises 15 residues. V lost 0 bases, J lost 8 bases, and 5 bases stayed unmatched. Germline loops: CDR1 GTSNPN, CDR2 SVGIG (reference sequence). CDR3 sequence: CAWSVKGQGDEKLFF. CDR3 nucleotide sequence: TGTGCCTGGAGTGTAAAGGGACAGGGGGACGAAAAACTGTTTTTT.

The chain combines TRBV14 with TRBJ1-1, with D unresolved. V lost 4 bases and J 2 bases, leaving 8 bases between the germline ends. Germline values: CDR1 SGHDN, CDR2 FVKESK. This CDR3 has 13 residues. CDR3 nucleotides: TGTGCCAGCAGCCTCCGGTTTAACACTGAAGCTTTCTTT. It translates to CASSLRFNTEAFF.

The chain is built from TRBV5-4 and TRBJ1-4; D might be TRBD1 (5 bases). V was clipped by 4 bases and J by 8 bases, with 15 bases between them. This CDR3 is built from 14 residues. Germline lookup yields CDR1 SGHNT and CDR2 YYREEE (reference sequence). The CDR3 protein is CASSAGPKGEKLFF. CDR3 coding DNA: TGTGCCAGCAGCGCCGGACCCAAGGGGGAAAAACTGTTTTTT.

The chain uses TRBV19 and TRBJ1-1; unclear D gene. V was cut by 5 bases and J by 0 bases, with 7 bases left in between. CDR1 LNHDA and CDR2 SQIVND come from the germline V gene (reference sequence). CDR3 length: 13 residues. DNA of the CDR3: TGTGCCAGTAGTCCCGGTCTGAACACTGAAGCTTTCTTT. Its translation: CASSPGLNTEAFF.

In its sample, this clone was seen a few times. In nucleotides, the CDR3 is TGCGCCAGCAGTGAACAGCGGGGTCTCACAGATACGCAGTATTTT. Translation: CASSEQRGLTDTQYF. The chain carries TRBV10-2 and TRBJ2-3, with TRBD2 matching over 7 bases. Germline V gene sequence: CDR1 WSHSY, CDR2 SAAADI. V shed 3 bases and J 2 bases; nucleotides not matched to a gene: 5. The length of the CDR3 is 15 residues.

The chain couples TRBV2 to TRBJ2-5, with D perhaps TRBD1 (7 bases). V lost 5 bases and J 1 base, leaving 11 bases between the germline ends. Germline loops: CDR1 SNHLY, CDR2 FYNNEI. The CDR3 totals 14 residues. The DNA for the CDR3 is TGTGCCAGCAGTTACAGGGGAGGCCAAGAGACCCAGTACTTC. Translating it yields CASSYRGGQETQYF. Using reference TRBV2 and TRBJ2-5 for the parts outside the CDR3, the full variable domain is EPEVTQTPSHQVTQMGQEVILRCVPISNHLYFYWYRQILGQKVEFLVSFYNNEISEKSEIFDDQFSVERPDGSNFTLKIRSTKLEDSAMYFCASSYRGGQETQYFGPGTRLLVL.

This clone appeared a few times. Other DNA sequences in the same sample also yield this CDR3. The gene calls are TRBV4-1 and TRBJ2-5; D perhaps matches TRBD1 (7 bases). The V end was cut by 1 base, the J end by 5 bases, with 14 bases between. CDR1 and CDR2 (germline): MGHRA, YSYEKL. The CDR3 is 15 residues long. CDR3 in amino acids: CASSQVRAGGETQYF. The CDR3, as DNA: TGCGCCAGCAGCCAAGTTAGGGCAGGGGGGGAGACCCAGTACTTC.

DNA of the CDR3: TGCGCCAGCAGCTTGGAACAGCTCACAGATACGCAGTATTTT. It encodes CASSLEQLTDTQYF. The chain joins TRBV5-1 to TRBJ2-3, with no clear D. Germline CDR1 and CDR2: SGHRS and YFSETQ. The CDR3 has 14 residues. V was clipped by 0 bases and J by 2 bases, with 7 bases between them.

The gene calls are TRBV28 and TRBJ2-2; D unclear. V lost 5 bases and J lost 1, with 14 bases in between. The CDR3 is 16 amino acids. CDR1 MDHEN and CDR2 SYDVKM come from the germline V gene. CDR3 region: CASSPGASRNTGELFF. CDR3 coding DNA: TGTGCCAGCAGTCCCGGTGCGTCCCGGAACACCGGGGAGCTGTTTTTT.

V usage is TRBV11-2 and J usage is TRBJ1-6; 9 nucleotides align to TRBD1. The germline V gene encodes CDR1 SGHAT and CDR2 FQNNGV. J was trimmed by 6 bases and V by 1 base; bases with no gene match: 4. The CDR3 sequence is 16 residues long. CDR3 region: CASSLGDRATNSPLHF. The DNA of the CDR3 is TGTGCCAGCAGCTTAGGGGACAGGGCGACTAATTCACCCCTCCACTTT.

The CDR3 nucleotides read TGTGCCAGCAGCCCCCGGCCGGGGGGTAACGAGCAGTACGTC. Its protein is CASSPRPGGNEQYV. J is TRBJ2-7 and V is TRBV11-2, with 7 bases aligning to TRBD2. This CDR3 contains 14 residues. CDR1 is SGHAT and CDR2 is FQNNGV in the germline V gene. J was trimmed by 5 bases and V by 5 bases; bases with no gene match: 9.

V and J are TRBV5-1 and TRBJ2-1; 11 nucleotides line up with TRBD1. The CDR3 is 15 amino acids. The V and J ends lost 0 bases and 6 bases, in that order; junction bases with no gene match: 2. In germline, CDR1 is SGHRS, CDR2 YFSETQ. The CDR3 spells CASSLGDRGANEQFF. Here the CDR3 DNA reads TGCGCCAGCAGCTTGGGGGACAGGGGGGCCAATGAGCAGTTCTTC.

This chain joins TRBV11-2 and TRBJ2-1; D is possibly TRBD2 (5 bases). With 1 base removed from V and 7 bases from J, the gap between germline ends came to 17 bases. CDR3 length: 16 residues. Germline V gene sequence: CDR1 SGHAT, CDR2 FQNNGV. The CDR3 nucleotides are TGTGCCAGCAGCTTAGTTTCTAGCAGTGGGTTGAATGAGCAGTTCTTC. Translation: CASSLVSSSGLNEQFF.

The genes are TRBV29-1 and TRBJ1-4, with no clear D. The V end lost 4 bases, the J end lost 0 bases, and 3 bases lay between the germline ends. Germline CDR1 is SQVTM and CDR2 is ANQGSEA. The length of the CDR3 is 12 residues. The CDR3 DNA reads as TGCAGCGTTGCCGCAACTAATGAAAAACTGTTTTTT. It yields the protein CSVAATNEKLFF.